The source of this T cell receptor beta chain is a study of OX40 agonist ivuxolimab in advanced cancers. Clones were sequenced by immunoSEQ multiplex PCR, and TCRdb holds only the in-frame ones, with some missing. The sample shows about 68,000 clones, 88% of them seen only once. Germline values: CDR1 MNHNS, CDR2 SASEGT. The V end lost 2 bases, the J end lost 4 bases, and 6 bases lay between the germline ends. This CDR3 region has 13 residues. This sequence was found in an adult with an advanced solid tumor such as melanoma, head and neck, liver or kidney cancer. The material was CD4+ or CD8+ T cells sorted from blood, obtained in a trial of the OX40 agonist ivuxolimab. The V gene is TRBV6-1, the J gene TRBJ1-3, with D uncertain. The CDR3, as DNA: TGTGCCAGCAGTGAAATCTGGGGAAACACCATATATTTT. Translated: CASSEIWGNTIYF.